The 28 T cell receptor beta chains below all came from one sample that was sequenced in a study of T cell clonality in common variable immunodeficiency. Measured with immunoSEQ multiplex PCR; TCRdb has only the in-frame clones, and not every one. Recorded here are more than 65,000 clones, none singletons. Sequencing used peripheral blood mononuclear cells. These receptors were collected from a person aged 18 to 70 in good health.

This clone was detected many times. With the read ending 3 residues before the CDR3 end, the germline J gene is used to fill in that end. This chain uses TRBV18 with TRBJ2-1, with 11 bases that match TRBD2. The V gene end was trimmed by 6 bases and the J gene end by 7 bases; junction bases not matched to a gene: 8. CDR1 and CDR2 from the germline V gene are KGHSH and LQKENI. There are 15 residues in the CDR3. The CDR3 loop reads CASSLTSGRGNEQFF. CDR3 DNA (partial): TGTGCCAGCTCGCTAACTAGCGGGAGAGGGAATGAG.

This clone was observed many times. The observed sequence ends 3 residues before the CDR3 terminus, with the missing tail filled in from the germline J gene. The chain joins TRBV20-1 to TRBJ2-1; possibly TRBD2 for D (5 bases). The germline CDR1 and CDR2 sequences are DFQATT and SNEGSKA (reference sequence). V dropped 3 bases and J dropped 4 bases, with 7 bases sitting between them. The CDR3 runs 12 residues. CDR3 in amino acids: CSASDYYNEQFF. The CDR3 DNA, read in part, is TGCAGTGCTAGCGACTATTACAATGAG.

This clone has a count of ten or more. The missing CDR3 end, 3 residues past where the read stops, is filled in from the germline J gene. The chain employs TRBV5-1 and TRBJ1-2; D is possibly TRBD1 (6 bases). From germline, CDR1 is SGHRS and CDR2 YFSETQ. The CDR3 sequence is 14 residues long. CDR3 sequence reads: CASSQSRDTEGYTF. CDR3 bases read: TGCGCCAGCAGCCAAAGCCGGGACACTGAGGGC.

This clone showed up many times. The missing CDR3 end, 3 residues past where the read stops, is filled in from the germline J gene. V usage is TRBV20-1 and J usage is TRBJ1-4; D is unresolved. The CDR3 is 11 residues long. The germline V gene encodes CDR1 DFQATT and CDR2 SNEGSKA (reference sequence). CDR3 DNA, as far as it was read: TGCAGTGCTAGAGGTCAACCGGGA. Amino acid sequence: CSARGQPG. In full, the CDR3 is CSARGQPGLFF.

This clone was observed many times. The read finishes 3 residues shy of the CDR3 end, and the germline J gene is used to complete it. The V call is TRBV30, the J call TRBJ1-6; no clear D. V lost 0 bases, J lost 8 bases, and 14 bases lay in between. This CDR3 has 15 residues. Germline CDR1 reads GTSNPN; CDR2 reads SVGIG (reference sequence). This CDR3 reads CAWSVLRAQDSPLHF. The sequenced part of the CDR3 DNA is TGTGCCTGGAGTGTCCTAAGGGCCCAAGATTCACCC.

This clone was counted at least ten times. The missing CDR3 end, 3 residues past where the read stops, is filled in from the germline J gene. This chain links TRBV13 with TRBJ1-6; possibly TRBD1 for D (5 bases). There are 14 residues in the CDR3. Trimming took off 4 bases at V and 5 bases at J, with 9 bases between the two ends. Germline assignment: CDR1 PRHDT and CDR2 FYEKMQ (reference sequence). Partial CDR3 DNA: TGTGCCAGCAGCTCGACAGCCGATAATTCACCC. Translating gives CASSSTADNSP. The full-length CDR3 reads as CASSSTADNSPLHF. The whole variable domain, filled in from reference TRBV13 and TRBJ1-6, reads AAGVIQSPRHLIKEKRETATLKCYPIPRHDTVYWYQQGPGQDPQFLISFYEKMQSDKGSIPDRFSAQQFSDYHSELNMSSLELGDSALYFCASSSTADNSPLHFGNGTRLTVT.

This clone has a count of ten or more. The observed sequence ends 3 residues before the CDR3 terminus, with the missing tail filled in from the germline J gene. V and J are TRBV20-1 and TRBJ2-3; D remains ambiguous. With 0 bases removed from V and 5 bases from J, the gap between germline ends came to 9 bases. The germline gives CDR1 DFQATT, CDR2 SNEGSKA (reference sequence). This CDR3 comprises 13 residues. The covered CDR3 bases are TGCAGTGCTAGAGATTCTGGCTTAGATACG. This translates into CSARDSGLDT. The whole CDR3 protein is CSARDSGLDTQYF.

This clone was detected ten times or more. The missing CDR3 end, 3 residues past where the read stops, is filled in from the germline J gene. This sequence joins TRBV18 and TRBJ2-3; tentative D call: TRBD2 (5 bases). Trimming removed 0 bases at V and 1 base at J, with 23 bases between. The CDR3 extends over 20 amino acids. Germline CDR1 is KGHSH and CDR2 is LQKENI. CDR3 DNA (partial): TGTGCCAGCTCACCACCGTGGTCGACTACCGGGGTGGTGGGCACAGATACG. This translates into CASSPPWSTTGVVGTDT. The full CDR3 protein is CASSPPWSTTGVVGTDTQYF.

This clone came up many times. Sequencing ends 3 residues short of the CDR3 end; the germline J gene provides the rest. V usage is TRBV5-4 and J usage is TRBJ2-3; D gene uncertain. Between the trimmed V and J ends, which lost 5 bases and 5 bases, there was a span of 6 bases. Germline V gives CDR1 SGHNT, CDR2 YYREEE (reference sequence). The CDR3 is 11 amino acids. This chain's CDR3 is CASRYLDTQYF. The part of the CDR3 DNA that was read is TGTGCCAGCAGATATCTAGATACG.

Ten or more counts support this clone. The read gets to within 3 residues of the CDR3 end, and the germline J gene fills in the rest. V is TRBV28 and J is TRBJ2-7; 11 nucleotides match TRBD1. The germline CDR1 and CDR2 sequences are MDHEN and SYDVKM. Trimming took 2 bases from V and 6 from J; bases not matched to a gene: 6. The CDR3 runs to 15 residues. CDR3 residues: CASSLPLGTGGEQYF. The part of the CDR3 DNA that was read is TGTGCCAGCAGTTTACCGCTGGGGACAGGGGGCGAG.

As regards this clone: The read ends 3 residues early relative to the CDR3; the germline J gene fills the gap. The gene calls are TRBV20-1 and TRBJ2-7; unclear D gene. The CDR3 covers 14 residues. V was clipped by 3 bases and J by 5 bases, with 17 bases between them. Looked up from germline, CDR1 is DFQATT and CDR2 is SNEGSKA (reference sequence). The CDR3 region is CSASLQPTRDEQYF. The DNA read from the CDR3 is TGCAGTGCTAGTCTTCAGCCTACTCGGGACGAG.

This clone was observed at least ten times. The read comes to an end 3 residues before the CDR3 does, leaving the germline J gene to fill in the end. The genes are TRBV12-3 or TRBV12-4 and TRBJ2-3; the match to TRBD1 covers 9 bases. The CDR3 consists of 15 residues. Germline trimming cut 4 bases from V and 3 bases from J; bases unmatched to any gene: 5. The covered CDR3 bases are TGTGCCAGCAGTTCTCGACAGGGGGGGACAGATACG. Residues: CASSSRQGGTDT. The CDR3 reads in full as CASSSRQGGTDTQYF.

Many counts were recorded for this clone. The read halts 3 residues ahead of the CDR3 end, with the missing end drawn from the germline J gene. V and J are TRBV5-1 and TRBJ2-7, with 8 bases fitting TRBD1. The CDR3 is 16 amino acids. Trimming took 0 bases from V and 1 from J; bases not matched to a gene: 6. In germline, CDR1 is SGHRS, CDR2 YFSETQ. The CDR3 bases that were read are TGCGCCAGCAGCTTGGCCGCGACAGGGGTATCCTACGAG. Translating gives CASSLAATGVSYE. The full CDR3 reads CASSLAATGVSYEQYF.

There are a few counts of this clone. The DNA ends 3 residues before the CDR3 does, and the rest of the CDR3 is filled in from the germline J gene. The chain combines TRBV13 with TRBJ2-1, with 8 bases that match TRBD2. The CDR3 totals 18 residues. The germline V gene encodes CDR1 PRHDT and CDR2 FYEKMQ (reference sequence). J was trimmed by 6 bases and V by 4 bases; bases with no gene match: 17. This CDR3 reads CASSSRLAGGLFGNEQFF. The CDR3 DNA, read in part, is TGTGCCAGCAGCTCTCGACTCGCGGGAGGCCTGTTTGGCAATGAG.

Ten or more counts support this clone. With the read ending 3 residues before the CDR3 end, the germline J gene is used to fill in that end. J is TRBJ2-3 and V is TRBV5-3, with TRBD2 matching over 9 bases. TRBV5-3 is an ORF; its function is uncertain. V dropped 2 bases and J dropped 4; count of bases not matched to a gene: 8. This CDR3 contains 16 residues. CDR3 DNA, as far as it was read: TGTGCCAGAAGCTTCTCTAGCGGGACTTTGGCAGATACG. It codes for CARSFSSGTLADT. The full CDR3 sequence reads CARSFSSGTLADTQYF.

This clone was counted only a few times. With the read ending 3 residues before the CDR3 end, the germline J gene is used to fill in that end. V and J are TRBV7-9 and TRBJ2-7; TRBD1 matches at 7 bases. Germline trimming cut 6 bases from V and 0 bases from J; bases unmatched to any gene: 8. CDR1 is SEHNR, CDR2 FQNEAQ, per germline (reference sequence). CDR3 length: 15 residues. The sequenced part of the CDR3 DNA is TGTGCCAGCAGTCTCCCCGGACAGGCCTCCTACGAG. It encodes CASSLPGQASYE. The full CDR3 reads CASSLPGQASYEQYF. Combining the CDR3 with reference TRBV7-9 and TRBJ2-7 gives the whole variable domain DTGVSQNPRHKITKRGQNVTFRCDPISEHNRLYWYRQTLGQGPEFLTYFQNEAQLEKSRLLSDRFSAERPKGSFSTLEIQRTEQGDSAMYLCASSLPGQASYEQYFGPGTRLTVT.

The sample holds many counts of this clone. The sequenced fragment ends 3 residues before the CDR3 boundary, so the rest is inferred from the germline J gene. The V and J genes are TRBV7-2 and TRBJ2-7; D is possibly TRBD2 (6 bases). Trimming took 3 bases from V and 3 from J, leaving 15 bases between them. This CDR3 region has 15 residues. Germline loops: CDR1 SGHTA, CDR2 FQGNSA. The CDR3 bases that were read are TGTGCCAGCAGCTTTTGGCACGGCGGGAACTACGAG. It codes for CASSFWHGGNYE. The whole CDR3 sequence is CASSFWHGGNYEQYF.

The sample holds many counts of this clone. The CDR3 is cut off 3 residues early in the read; its end comes from the germline J gene. J is TRBJ2-5 and V is TRBV18; 9 bases map to TRBD1. The CDR3 length is 17 residues. Germline assignment: CDR1 KGHSH and CDR2 LQKENI. Unmatched junction bases numbered 10, after V lost 3 bases and J lost 2 bases. The CDR3 loop is CASSPFKGQGIQETQYF. The CDR3 bases that were read are TGTGCCAGCTCACCCTTTAAGGGACAGGGAATTCAAGAGACC.

This clone appeared many times. The CDR3 end falls 3 residues outside the read, so it is completed with the germline J gene. The rearrangement uses TRBV28 and TRBJ1-2; the D is unclear. Germline V CDR1 and CDR2: MDHEN, SYDVKM. This CDR3 is 16 amino acids long. The CDR3 loop reads CASSLGWAGPFKGYTF. The CDR3 bases that were read are TGTGCCAGCAGTTTAGGGTGGGCCGGTCCCTTTAAAGGC.

As concerns this clone: The CDR3 end lies 3 residues beyond the end of the read and is filled in from the germline J gene. The chain uses TRBV2 and TRBJ1-5; D is unresolved. CDR3 length: 15 residues. With 4 bases removed from V and 7 bases from J, the gap between germline ends came to 17 bases. From germline, CDR1 is SNHLY and CDR2 FYNNEI. CDR3 protein: CASSVSGQTVQPQHF. Incomplete CDR3 DNA: TGTGCCAGCAGTGTAAGTGGGCAGACCGTCCAGCCC.

This clone was picked up many times. The sequence runs out 3 residues before the end of the CDR3; the remainder is reconstructed from the germline J gene. The chain has TRBV6-2 or TRBV6-3 and TRBJ1-2; 9 nucleotides agree with TRBD1. V lost 5 bases to trimming and J lost 2 bases; unmatched junction nucleotides: 6. CDR3 size: 15 residues. Germline lookup yields CDR1 MNHEY and CDR2 SVGEGT. The CDR3 sequence is CASSESGQGNYGYTF. The sequenced part of the CDR3 DNA is TGTGCCAGCAGTGAGTCGGGACAGGGCAACTATGGC.

This clone showed up many times. The read ends 3 residues before the CDR3 terminus; that terminus is restored from the germline J gene. The rearrangement joins TRBV5-6 to TRBJ1-4; TRBD1 agrees at 8 bases. Germline CDR1 SGHDT, CDR2 YYEEEE. The CDR3 loop spans 15 amino acids. The V and J ends lost 4 bases and 7 bases, in that order; junction bases with no gene match: 9. CDR3 sequence: CASSGAGGAGEKLFF. CDR3 DNA (partial): TGTGCCAGCAGCGGGGCAGGGGGCGCGGGTGAAAAA.

This clone was picked up many times. The same CDR3 can be traced to other DNA sequences in this sample. CDR3 DNA, as far as it was read: TGTGCCAGCAGCCTTAACCAACATATTTCCTACGAG. Encoded protein: CASSLNQHISYE. The whole CDR3 protein is CASSLNQHISYEQYF. V and J are TRBV7-6 and TRBJ2-7; unclear D gene. Read coverage stops 3 residues before the CDR3 terminus; the germline J gene supplies the remainder. This CDR3 is 15 amino acids long. The V end lost 5 bases, the J end lost 1 base, and 15 bases lay between the germline ends. Germline CDR1 SGHVS, CDR2 FNYEAQ.

The table lists this clone with many counts. The read terminates 3 residues before the CDR3 end, so the remaining end is supplied by the germline J gene. The chain is built from TRBV20-1 and TRBJ1-2; 10 nucleotides align to TRBD1. CDR3 size: 13 residues. Unmatched junction bases numbered 8, after V lost 6 bases and J lost 7 bases. Germline V lookup: CDR1 DFQATT, CDR2 SNEGSKA (reference sequence). CDR3 bases read: TGCAGTGCCCGGACAGGGGGTTTTCCTGGC. The encoded protein is CSARTGGFPG. The whole CDR3 region reads CSARTGGFPGYTF.

This clone was detected ten times or more. Read coverage stops 3 residues before the CDR3 terminus; the germline J gene supplies the remainder. J is TRBJ2-1 and V is TRBV12-3 or TRBV12-4; D might be TRBD1 (7 bases). The CDR3 covers 15 residues. V was trimmed by 6 bases and J by 3 bases, leaving 15 bases between them. CDR3 DNA (partial): TGTGCCAGCAGCCAGGGGGGATCCTTCTACAATGAG. Translating gives CASSQGGSFYNE. The CDR3 in full is CASSQGGSFYNEQFF.

As concerns this clone: From the germline J gene comes the end of the CDR3, since the read stops 3 residues before it. The chain employs TRBV11-2 and TRBJ2-7; 8 positions agree with TRBD2. Germline CDR1 reads SGHAT; CDR2 reads FQNNGV. Trimming took 8 bases from V and 2 from J; bases not matched to a gene: 11. This CDR3 region has 15 residues. The part of the CDR3 DNA that was read is TGTGCCAGCCGAGGGCTGAGCGGGAGAGCCTACGAG. Amino acids: CASRGLSGRAYE. The entire CDR3 sequence reads CASRGLSGRAYEQYF.

This clone was picked up many times. The read terminates 3 residues before the CDR3 end, so the remaining end is supplied by the germline J gene. The chain is built from TRBV19 and TRBJ1-2, with unresolved D. The CDR3 is made up of 13 amino acids. Trimming took 2 bases from V and 3 from J, leaving 7 bases between them. Per the germline V gene, CDR1 is LNHDA and CDR2 is SQIVND (reference sequence). Partial CDR3 DNA: TGTGCCAGTAGTATAACTACGGACTATGGC. This gives the protein CASSITTDYG. The entire CDR3 sequence reads CASSITTDYGYTF. Full variable domain (remainder filled in from reference TRBV19 and TRBJ1-2): DGGITQSPKYLFRKEGQNVTLSCEQNLNHDAMYWYRQDPGQGLRLIYYSQIVNDFQKGDIAEGYSVSREKKESFPLTVTSAQKNPTAFYLCASSITTDYGYTFGSGTRLTVV.

In this sample, this clone turned up many times. The CDR3 end is not reached by the read, which stops 3 residues before it; the germline J gene fills it in. This sequence joins TRBV20-1 and TRBJ2-5, with D perhaps TRBD1 (6 bases). Trimming left V 5 bases short and J 3 bases short, with 10 bases between. The CDR3 sequence is 12 residues long. Germline V gene sequence: CDR1 DFQATT, CDR2 SNEGSKA (reference sequence). The covered CDR3 bases are TGCAGTGCTTGGCAGGGGAAAGAGACC. Residues: CSAWQGKET. The CDR3 reads in full as CSAWQGKETQYF.